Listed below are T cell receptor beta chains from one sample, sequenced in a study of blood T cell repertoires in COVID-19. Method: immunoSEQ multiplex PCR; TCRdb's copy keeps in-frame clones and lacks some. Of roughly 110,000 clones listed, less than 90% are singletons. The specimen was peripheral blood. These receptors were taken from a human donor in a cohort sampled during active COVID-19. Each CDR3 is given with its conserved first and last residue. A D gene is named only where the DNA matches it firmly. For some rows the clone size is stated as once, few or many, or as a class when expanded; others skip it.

CDR3aa: CASSKWTSGRSDTQYF
CDR3nt: TGTGCCAGCAGTAAATGGACTAGCGGGAGAAGTGATACGCAGTATTTT
v_gene: TRBV27
abundance: few
j_gene: TRBJ2-3
d_gene: TRBD2

CDR3aa: CAWSVRRARGYTF
CDR3nt: TGTGCCTGGAGTGTACGGAGGGCGAGAGGCTACACCTTC
v_gene: TRBV30
abundance: NA
j_gene: TRBJ1-2
d_gene: NA

CDR3aa: CASADHGGNQPQHF
CDR3nt: TGTGCCAGTGCGGATCACGGTGGCAATCAGCCCCAGCATTTT
v_gene: TRBV2
abundance: NA
j_gene: TRBJ1-5
d_gene: NA

CDR3aa: CASSLVEGADTQYF
CDR3nt: TGTGCCAGCAGCTTGGTTGAGGGGGCAGATACGCAGTATTTT
v_gene: TRBV5-6
abundance: once
j_gene: TRBJ2-3
d_gene: NA

CDR3aa: CASSLGGGGYNSPLHF
CDR3nt: TGTGCCAGCAGCTTAGGAGGGGGCGGCTATAATTCACCCCTCCACTTT
v_gene: TRBV5-4
abundance: NA
j_gene: TRBJ1-6
d_gene: TRBD1

CDR3aa: CASSQRGLAGLSYNEQFF
CDR3nt: TGTGCCAGCAGCCAACGAGGACTAGCGGGACTCTCCTACAATGAGCAGTTCTTC
v_gene: TRBV4-2
abundance: NA
j_gene: TRBJ2-1
d_gene: TRBD2

CDR3aa: CAVNRANVLTF
CDR3nt: TGTGCCGTCAACAGGGCCAACGTCCTGACTTTC
v_gene: TRBV7-8
abundance: NA
j_gene: TRBJ2-6
d_gene: NA

CDR3aa: CATSGQGAQGYTF
CDR3nt: TGTGCCACCAGTGGCCAGGGGGCGCAAGGCTACACCTTC
v_gene: TRBV24-1
abundance: NA
j_gene: TRBJ1-2
d_gene: TRBD1

CDR3aa: CASSQVGVSDTQYF
CDR3nt: TGTGCCAGCAGCCAAGTTGGAGTTTCAGATACGCAGTATTTT
v_gene: TRBV3-1/TRBV3-2
abundance: NA
j_gene: TRBJ2-3
d_gene: NA

CDR3aa: CASSQGPDRATYEQYF
CDR3nt: TGCGCCAGCAGCCAGGGCCCGGACAGGGCTACCTACGAGCAGTACTTC
v_gene: TRBV4-1
abundance: NA
j_gene: TRBJ2-7
d_gene: TRBD1

CDR3aa: CAISVAENTIYF
CDR3nt: TGTGCCATCAGTGTGGCTGAAAACACCATATATTTT
v_gene: TRBV10-3
abundance: few
j_gene: TRBJ1-3
d_gene: NA

CDR3aa: CASRPHSGRNEQFF
CDR3nt: TGTGCCAGCAGGCCTCATAGCGGGAGGAATGAGCAGTTCTTC
v_gene: TRBV28
abundance: NA
j_gene: TRBJ2-1
d_gene: TRBD2

CDR3aa: CASRPNSGNTIYF
CDR3nt: TGTGCCAGCAGACCTAACTCTGGAAACACCATATATTTT
v_gene: TRBV6-5
abundance: few
j_gene: TRBJ1-3
d_gene: NA

CDR3aa: CASSLDRGADTQYF
CDR3nt: TGTGCCAGCAGCCTGGACAGGGGAGCAGATACGCAGTATTTT
v_gene: TRBV5-6
abundance: NA
j_gene: TRBJ2-3
d_gene: TRBD1

CDR3aa: CASSQSRGFEQYF
CDR3nt: TGTGCCAGCAGCCAATCGCGCGGGTTCGAGCAGTACTTC
v_gene: TRBV14
abundance: NA
j_gene: TRBJ2-7
d_gene: NA

CDR3aa: CASSSGQGGYTEAFF
CDR3nt: TGCGCCAGCAGCTCCGGACAGGGAGGGTACACTGAAGCTTTCTTT
v_gene: TRBV5-1
abundance: NA
j_gene: TRBJ1-1
d_gene: TRBD1

CDR3aa: CASSPIPIRQGNEKLFF
CDR3nt: TGTGCCAGCAGCCCTATTCCTATACGGCAGGGTAATGAAAAACTGTTTTTT
v_gene: TRBV7-2
abundance: NA
j_gene: TRBJ1-4
d_gene: NA

CDR3aa: CASRYTGLGQETQYF
CDR3nt: TGTGCCAGCAGATACACAGGGTTAGGGCAAGAGACCCAGTACTTC
v_gene: TRBV6-5
abundance: NA
j_gene: TRBJ2-5
d_gene: NA

CDR3aa: CASRSAGGNNEQFF
CDR3nt: TGTGCCAGCAGATCGGCCGGGGGAAACAATGAGCAGTTCTTC
v_gene: TRBV7-2
abundance: NA
j_gene: TRBJ2-1
d_gene: NA

CDR3aa: CASSLSAGNNYGYTF
CDR3nt: TGTGCCAGCAGCTTATCGGCCGGGAATAACTATGGCTACACCTTC
v_gene: TRBV7-2
abundance: NA
j_gene: TRBJ1-2
d_gene: NA

CDR3aa: CASSLHGQGARDGYGYTF
CDR3nt: TGTGCCAGCAGCCTACACGGACAGGGGGCGCGGGACGGCTATGGCTACACCTTC
v_gene: TRBV27
abundance: NA
j_gene: TRBJ1-2
d_gene: TRBD1

CDR3aa: CSVTVPGTTLTGYTF
CDR3nt: TGCAGCGTCACCGTGCCCGGGACAACCTTAACTGGCTACACCTTC
v_gene: TRBV29-1
abundance: NA
j_gene: TRBJ1-2
d_gene: NA

CDR3aa: CASKPGQGDYEQYF
CDR3nt: TGCGCCAGCAAGCCGGGACAGGGTGACTACGAGCAGTACTTC
v_gene: TRBV10-1
abundance: few
j_gene: TRBJ2-7
d_gene: TRBD1

CDR3aa: CATSDSDTYYEQYF
CDR3nt: TGTGCCACCAGTGATAGTGACACTTACTACGAGCAGTACTTC
v_gene: TRBV24-1
abundance: NA
j_gene: TRBJ2-7
d_gene: NA

CDR3aa: CASSLTAGNEQFF
CDR3nt: TGTGCCAGCAGCTTGACCGCAGGGAATGAGCAGTTCTTC
v_gene: TRBV11-3
abundance: NA
j_gene: TRBJ2-1
d_gene: NA

CDR3aa: CASSGAGTSNQPQHF
CDR3nt: TGTGCCAGCAGCGGAGCCGGGACATCAAATCAGCCCCAGCATTTT
v_gene: TRBV6-5
abundance: NA
j_gene: TRBJ1-5
d_gene: NA

CDR3aa: CASFPGSGLASPLHF
CDR3nt: TGTGCCAGCTTTCCAGGGTCCGGGTTGGCTTCACCCCTCCACTTT
v_gene: TRBV28
abundance: few
j_gene: TRBJ1-6
d_gene: NA

CDR3aa: CASSQGQGSEKLFF
CDR3nt: TGCGCCAGCAGCCAAGGACAGGGAAGCGAAAAACTGTTTTTT
v_gene: TRBV5-1
abundance: NA
j_gene: TRBJ1-4
d_gene: TRBD1

CDR3aa: CASSIWTGGNYGYTF
CDR3nt: TGTGCCAGTAGTATATGGACAGGGGGCAACTATGGCTACACCTTC
v_gene: TRBV19
abundance: once
j_gene: TRBJ1-2
d_gene: TRBD1

CDR3aa: CASSLSRDSTYEQYF
CDR3nt: TGTGCCAGCAGTCTCTCCCGGGACTCAACCTACGAGCAGTACTTC
v_gene: TRBV6-5
abundance: few
j_gene: TRBJ2-7
d_gene: NA

CDR3aa: CASSRGLVWAQHF
CDR3nt: TGTGCCAGTAGTCGGGGACTCGTGTGGGCCCAGCATTTT
v_gene: TRBV19
abundance: NA
j_gene: TRBJ1-5
d_gene: NA

CDR3aa: CASSIGTSKNNEQFF
CDR3nt: TGTGCCAGTAGTATAGGGACTAGCAAAAACAATGAGCAGTTCTTC
v_gene: TRBV19
abundance: NA
j_gene: TRBJ2-1
d_gene: TRBD2

CDR3aa: CAWSRGQGSNQPQHF
CDR3nt: TGTGCCTGGAGTAGGGGACAGGGAAGCAATCAGCCCCAGCATTTT
v_gene: TRBV30
abundance: NA
j_gene: TRBJ1-5
d_gene: TRBD1

CDR3aa: CASKFTGGSDTEAFF
CDR3nt: TGCGCCAGCAAGTTCACGGGGGGATCAGACACTGAAGCTTTCTTT
v_gene: TRBV5-1
abundance: few
j_gene: TRBJ1-1
d_gene: NA

CDR3aa: CASSLETSNEQFF
CDR3nt: TGCGCCAGCAGCTTGGAGACTAGCAATGAGCAGTTCTTC
v_gene: TRBV5-1
abundance: NA
j_gene: TRBJ2-1
d_gene: NA

CDR3aa: CATSDLPGAGKTDTQYF
CDR3nt: TGTGCCACCAGTGATTTGCCTGGGGCAGGGAAAACAGATACGCAGTATTTT
v_gene: TRBV24-1
abundance: NA
j_gene: TRBJ2-3
d_gene: NA

CDR3aa: CASSTQGYGYTF
CDR3nt: TGTGCCAGCAGCACACAGGGTTATGGCTACACCTTC
v_gene: TRBV6-5
abundance: NA
j_gene: TRBJ1-2
d_gene: NA

CDR3aa: CASSYGQGASPLHF
CDR3nt: TGTGCCAGCAGTTACGGGCAGGGGGCTTCACCCCTCCACTTT
v_gene: TRBV6-2/TRBV6-3
abundance: NA
j_gene: TRBJ1-6
d_gene: TRBD1

CDR3aa: CASSLERGNYNEQFF
CDR3nt: TGTGCCAGCAGCTTGGAGCGGGGGAACTACAATGAGCAGTTCTTC
v_gene: TRBV5-6
abundance: NA
j_gene: TRBJ2-1
d_gene: TRBD2

CDR3aa: CATNNGEPYNEQFF
CDR3nt: TGTGCCACGAATAACGGGGAACCATACAATGAGCAGTTCTTC
v_gene: TRBV24-1
abundance: NA
j_gene: TRBJ2-1
d_gene: NA

CDR3aa: CASSSGTGRTGELFF
CDR3nt: TGTGCCAGCAGCTCTGGGACAGGGCGAACCGGGGAGCTGTTTTTT
v_gene: TRBV13
abundance: once
j_gene: TRBJ2-2
d_gene: TRBD1

CDR3aa: CASSSNTDTQYF
CDR3nt: TGTGCCAGCAGTTCTAACACAGATACGCAGTATTTT
v_gene: TRBV28
abundance: NA
j_gene: TRBJ2-3
d_gene: NA

CDR3aa: CASSFGTGGLAGELFF
CDR3nt: TGTGCCAGCAGTTTCGGGACAGGGGGTTTGGCCGGGGAGCTGTTTTTT
v_gene: TRBV27
abundance: NA
j_gene: TRBJ2-2
d_gene: TRBD1

CDR3aa: CASSQPRLAGGPYEQYF
CDR3nt: TGTGCCAGCAGCCAACCCCGACTAGCGGGAGGTCCCTACGAGCAGTACTTC
v_gene: TRBV3-1/TRBV3-2
abundance: NA
j_gene: TRBJ2-7
d_gene: TRBD2

CDR3aa: CASSLALAANSYNEQFF
CDR3nt: TGTGCCAGCAGCTTGGCCTTAGCGGCTAACTCCTACAATGAGCAGTTCTTC
v_gene: TRBV5-6
abundance: NA
j_gene: TRBJ2-1
d_gene: NA